These T cell receptor beta chains were read from a single sample in a study of CD8 T cells in ankylosing spondylitis. TCRdb recomputed calls from the 5' RACE reads with MiXCR, one row per CDR3 protein. The sample lists over 600,000 distinct CDR3 sequences; roughly 19% were seen once. Sequencing used blood, either unsorted or a sorted T cell fraction (not recorded which). These receptors were taken from a male donor with ankylosing spondylitis. The CDR3 runs from the conserved cysteine through the conserved F or W. D genes are given only for firm matches. For some rows the clone size is stated as once, few or many, or as a class when expanded; others skip it.

D	size	V	J	DNA	CDR3
.	few	TRBV5-6	TRBJ1-2	TGTGCCAGCAGCTTGGGGGGGATCGGCTACACCTTC	CASSLGGIGYTF
.	few	TRBV7-6	TRBJ2-2	TGTGCCAGCAGCGACCCGTTTGGGGAAGACACCGGGGAGCTGTTTTTT	CASSDPFGEDTGELFF
.	.	TRBV5-1	TRBJ2-1	TGCGCCAGCAGCTTAGGGTGGGGATTAATGGGCAATGAGCAGTTCTTC	CASSLGWGLMGNEQFF
TRBD1	.	TRBV6-5	TRBJ2-1	TGTGCCAGCAGTTACTCAACAGGGGTTGAGCAGTTCTTC	CASSYSTGVEQFF
TRBD2	many	TRBV20-1	TRBJ2-2	TGCAGTGCAACAGAGGGCGGGAGGGCCCGAGCCGGGGAGCTGTTTTTT	CSATEGGRARAGELFF
.	few	TRBV5-1	TRBJ2-3	TGCGCCAGCAGGGGAGTTCTTAGCACAGATACGCAGTATTTT	CASRGVLSTDTQYF
TRBD1	few	TRBV9	TRBJ1-1	TGTGCCAGCAGCGACCCTTCCGGGACAGCGAACACTGAAGCTTTCTTT	CASSDPSGTANTEAFF
.	.	TRBV29-1	TRBJ1-1	TGCAGCGTTGAACGGGGGGTTAACACTGAAGCTTTCTTT	CSVERGVNTEAFF
.	few	TRBV5-5	TRBJ2-1	TGTGCCAGCAGCCCCCCAGAGGGGAGACTCAATGAGCAGTTCTTC	CASSPPEGRLNEQFF
TRBD2	.	TRBV4-1	TRBJ2-1	TGCGCCAGCAGCCAGACGACCCAGCGGGGGGGCCGGGATGAGCAGTTCTTC	CASSQTTQRGGRDEQFF
.	.	TRBV4-2	TRBJ2-5	TGTGCCAGCAGCCGAAACAGGGAGCGGCAGACCCAGTACTTC	CASSRNRERQTQYF
TRBD2	few	TRBV12-3/TRBV12-4	TRBJ2-2	TGTGCCAGCAGTTTAGGCATCCTAGCGGGGGGGTACACCGGGGAGCTGTTTTTT	CASSLGILAGGYTGELFF
.	.	TRBV13	TRBJ2-1	TGTGCCAGCAGCTTCACAGAAGGACCCTACAATGAGCAGTTCTTC	CASSFTEGPYNEQFF
TRBD1	.	TRBV7-2	TRBJ2-7	TGTGCCAGCAGCTCCGCCGGGACAGCAAACTACGAGCAGTACTTC	CASSSAGTANYEQYF
TRBD1	few	TRBV19	TRBJ1-5	TGTGCCAGTAGTTTCCGGGACAGGGGATCGGGCAATCAGCCCCAGCATTTT	CASSFRDRGSGNQPQHF
.	few	TRBV9	TRBJ1-3	TGTGCCAGCAGCGTAGGCCAGCCAGGCTCTGGAAACACCATATATTTT	CASSVGQPGSGNTIYF
.	.	TRBV7-9	TRBJ1-3	TGTGCCAGCAGCTTGGGGACGGAGGAATCTGGAAACACCATATATTTT	CASSLGTEESGNTIYF
.	few	TRBV28	TRBJ2-7	TGTGCCAGCAGTCTTACCCGTATTAGCTCCTACGAGCAGTACTTC	CASSLTRISSYEQYF
.	few	TRBV20-1	TRBJ1-6	TGCAGTGCTAGAGACGGGACTTATAATTCACCCCTCCACTTT	CSARDGTYNSPLHF
.	.	TRBV4-1	TRBJ2-4	TGCGCCAGCAGCCAAGATTTCGGGATAGCCAAAAACATTCAGTACTTC	CASSQDFGIAKNIQYF
TRBD1	.	TRBV5-6	TRBJ1-2	TGTGCCAGCAGCTCGGGGACAGGGACCGCTAACTATGGCTACACCTTC	CASSSGTGTANYGYTF
.	many	TRBV29-1	TRBJ2-3	TGCAGCCTAACTAACCCAGCGTCAGATACGCAGTATTTT	CSLTNPASDTQYF
.	few	TRBV27	TRBJ1-1	TGTGCCAGCAGTTTTGACGTGAACACTGAAGCTTTCTTT	CASSFDVNTEAFF
TRBD2	.	TRBV10-3	TRBJ2-7	TGTGCCATCAAGGGGACTAGCGAGTCCTACGAGCAGTACTTC	CAIKGTSESYEQYF
.	.	TRBV28	TRBJ1-1	TGTGCCAGCAGCCCCGTGGGCATCATGAACACTGAAGCTTTCTTT	CASSPVGIMNTEAFF
.	.	TRBV7-6	TRBJ2-1	TGTGCCAGCAGCTTAGGGCGGACTAATGAGCAGTTCTTC	CASSLGRTNEQFF
.	few	TRBV12-3/TRBV12-4	TRBJ2-5	TGTGCCAGCAGTTTCTGGCAGACACAAGAGACCCAGTACTTC	CASSFWQTQETQYF
.	few	TRBV27	TRBJ2-7	TGTGCCAGCAGTCCGCAGGGGTTCTACGAGCAGTACTTC	CASSPQGFYEQYF
TRBD2	many	TRBV7-3	TRBJ2-3	TGTGCCAGCAGCTTAACGCCCCCTAGCGGGGGGGCGAGAGATACGCAGTATTTT	CASSLTPPSGGARDTQYF
TRBD2	few	TRBV7-8	TRBJ2-3	TGTGCCAGCAGCTTATTGGGGGGGGTCACAGATACGCAGTATTTT	CASSLLGGVTDTQYF
.	.	TRBV3-1	TRBJ1-1	TGTGCCAGCAGCGCTAGTGCAGGGAGCACTGAAGCTTTCTTT	CASSASAGSTEAFF
.	.	TRBV27	TRBJ2-5	TGTGCCAGCAGGAGGACCGGACAAGAGACCCAGTACTTC	CASRRTGQETQYF
TRBD1	.	TRBV5-1	TRBJ2-5	TGCGCCAGCCCCTTGGGGACAGGGATAGGGGAGACCCAGTACTTC	CASPLGTGIGETQYF
TRBD2	many	TRBV3-1	TRBJ2-1	TGTGCCAGCAGCCAAGGTCTAGCGGGGGTTAGTGAGCAGTTCTTC	CASSQGLAGVSEQFF
.	few	TRBV12-5	TRBJ2-1	TGTGCTAGTGGTTTGGGGCACAATGAGCAGTTCTTC	CASGLGHNEQFF
TRBD2	many	TRBV20-1	TRBJ2-4	TGCAGTGCTAGCTTGTTAGCGGGAGGCACCAACATTCAGTACTTC	CSASLLAGGTNIQYF
.	.	TRBV20-1	TRBJ2-7	TGCAGTGCGTCCGCCGGCGACCCCTACGAGCAGTACTTC	CSASAGDPYEQYF
.	few	TRBV6-4	TRBJ1-6	TGTGCCAGCAGTCGGGGAGGTGCAAATTCACCCCTCCACTTT	CASSRGGANSPLHF
.	few	TRBV2	TRBJ2-3	TGTGCCAGCAGTGATTGGTGGGAGTTGGCAGATACGCAGTATTTT	CASSDWWELADTQYF
TRBD1	.	TRBV10-3	TRBJ1-2	TGTGCCATCAGTGGGACAGGGCTTGAGAGCACCTTC	CAISGTGLESTF
.	few	TRBV28	TRBJ1-1	TGTGCCAGCAGTCCCCGGACAGTCTTGGGCACTGAAGCTTTCTTT	CASSPRTVLGTEAFF
TRBD2	many	TRBV12-3/TRBV12-4	TRBJ2-5	TGTGCCAGCAAGGCGGGAGGAAAAGAGACCCAGTACTTC	CASKAGGKETQYF
.	few	TRBV28	TRBJ2-5	TGTGCCAGCAGTTACGGACACTACCAAGAGACCCAGTACTTC	CASSYGHYQETQYF
.	few	TRBV7-2	TRBJ1-2	TGTGCCAGCAGCCCGACAGCAACTAACTATGGCTACACCTTC	CASSPTATNYGYTF
TRBD1	.	TRBV3-1	TRBJ2-7	TGTGCCAGCAGCCAAGCCATGGGACAGGTTCGCCACGAGCAGTACTTC	CASSQAMGQVRHEQYF
TRBD1	few	TRBV7-2	TRBJ2-5	TGTGCCAGCAGCTTAGGGGAGACAGGGGGCCGGGAGACCCAGTACTTC	CASSLGETGGRETQYF
.	.	TRBV20-1	TRBJ2-1	TGCAGGGCCGGGTGGGGTGAGCAGTTCTTC	CRAGWGEQFF
TRBD1	.	TRBV6-1	TRBJ2-2	TGTGCCAGCAGACCCGGACAGGGGCGGACCGGGGAGCTGTTTTTT	CASRPGQGRTGELFF
TRBD1	.	TRBV28	TRBJ2-2	TGTGCCAGCAGTTTGACAGGGGGATCCGGGGAGCTGTTTTTT	CASSLTGGSGELFF
TRBD1	.	TRBV27	TRBJ2-1	TGTGCCAGCAGGGCCACAGGGGCAACCTACAATGAGCAGTTCTTC	CASRATGATYNEQFF
.	.	TRBV7-3	TRBJ2-6	TGTGCCAGCAGCTTAAGGGGCCCGCTCTCTGGGGCCAACGTCCTGACTTTC	CASSLRGPLSGANVLTF
.	many	TRBV20-1	TRBJ1-1	TGCAGTGCTGAATTCCCCCCCGGGGGGGCATACACTGAAGCTTTCTTT	CSAEFPPGGAYTEAFF
TRBD1	.	TRBV30	TRBJ1-1	TGTGCCTGGGCGGGACAGGGTTTAACTGAAGCTTTCTTT	CAWAGQGLTEAFF
.	few	TRBV9	TRBJ2-3	TGTGCCAGCAGCGTAGGGCTAGTTGGCACAGATACGCAGTATTTT	CASSVGLVGTDTQYF
.	.	TRBV3-1	TRBJ2-7	TGTGCCAGCAGCCCCTTTCCCGCCTACGAGCAGTACTTC	CASSPFPAYEQYF
TRBD2	few	TRBV7-2	TRBJ2-3	TGTGCCAGCAGCTTTTGGTCTAGCGGCGCAGATACGCAGTATTTT	CASSFWSSGADTQYF
.	.	TRBV20-1	TRBJ1-2	TGCAGTGCTAGGGGGGAGGGGGGCGGCTATGGCTACACCTTC	CSARGEGGGYGYTF
.	.	TRBV5-1	TRBJ2-1	TGCGCCAGCAGTCCAAGCAGGGACTACAATGAGCAGTTCTTC	CASSPSRDYNEQFF
.	.	TRBV28	TRBJ1-1	TGTGCCAGCAGACCAGCGCTGGGGGGCACTGAAGCTTTCTTT	CASRPALGGTEAFF